This T cell receptor (beta chain) was profiled in a study of cytomegalovirus exposure and HLA in healthy donors. Study conclusions and caveats: A later analysis found TCR association rates differed by HLA locus, highest for DRB1 and lowest for HLA-C. For cytomegalovirus status, the classifier reportedly gave diagnoses with high specificity and sensitivity.

PCR primers comprised 60 Vbeta and 13 Jbeta primers. Method: immunoSEQ multiplex PCR; TCRdb's copy keeps in-frame clones and lacks some. The repertoire includes roughly 160,000 clones, 80% to 85% of them detected once, and 1.2% sits in the top ten. On this clone itself: As yet, its antigen is unknown.

Material for sequencing was PBMCs. The TCR originated in a boy aged 2-9 years in good health and CMV-seronegative.

The CDR3: CSVVTGLGAFF. DNA of the CDR3: TGCAGCGTTGTTACAGGCCTGGGGGCTTTCTTT. The V gene is TRBV29-1, the J gene TRBJ1-1, with D perhaps matching TRBD1 (5 bases). Between the trimmed V and J ends, which lost 4 bases and 11 bases, there was a span of 14 bases. The germline V gene encodes CDR1 SQVTM and CDR2 ANQGSEA. The CDR3 extends over 11 amino acids.